The rows below give T cell receptor beta chains drawn from one sample of a study of shared clonotypes between healthy human individuals. Data came from immunoSEQ multiplex PCR; TCRdb stores just in-frame clones and leaves some out. Among 950,000 to 1,300,000 clones, roughly 80% were seen once, and the ten largest hold 1.4% to 1.5%. Sequenced material: memory CD4+ T cells sorted from blood. These receptors originate from a man younger than 35 in good health. Both conserved end residues are part of each CDR3. The D gene is left open where the match is weak. Clone size is given for some rows only: seen once, a few or many times, or a class if the clone is expanded.

V	size	D	J	CDR3	DNA
TRBV10-3	.	.	TRBJ2-7	CAISDLGHGLYEQYF	TGTGCCATCAGTGATCTGGGACACGGTCTTTACGAGCAGTACTTC
TRBV2	.	.	TRBJ2-5	CASSLGTYNETQYF	TGTGCCAGCAGTCTTGGGACATACAATGAGACCCAGTACTTC
TRBV15	.	.	TRBJ1-1	CATSRDLATANTEAFF	TGTGCCACCAGCAGAGATCTAGCGACGGCGAACACTGAAGCTTTCTTT
TRBV13	.	.	TRBJ1-6	CASSLRGPPLHF	TGTGCCAGCAGCTTACGGGGACCGCCCCTCCACTTT
TRBV28	.	.	TRBJ1-3	CASTTRQLSGNTIYF	TGTGCCAGCACCACCCGTCAACTCTCTGGAAACACCATATATTTT
TRBV6-6	.	TRBD1	TRBJ2-7	CASCLDRGTYEQYF	TGTGCCAGCTGCCTAGACAGGGGGACCTACGAGCAGTACTTC
TRBV6-1	.	TRBD1	TRBJ2-4	CASSPDTGTAVIQYF	TGTGCCAGCAGCCCGGATACCGGGACAGCGGTAATTCAGTACTTC
TRBV27	.	.	TRBJ2-1	CANGRDQVFWQFF	TGTGCCAACGGGCGGGACCAAGTATTTTGGCAGTTCTTC
TRBV9	few	TRBD2	TRBJ2-4	CASSIGTSGSPDIQYF	TGTGCCAGCAGCATAGGGACTAGCGGGAGTCCGGACATTCAGTACTTC
TRBV28	.	.	TRBJ2-7	CASSPPGSRSYEQYF	TGTGCCAGCAGTCCTCCGGGGAGCAGGAGCTACGAGCAGTACTTC
TRBV12-5	.	.	TRBJ2-7	CASGLGGVSYEQYF	TGTGCTAGTGGTTTAGGGGGGGTCTCCTACGAGCAGTACTTC
TRBV27	.	TRBD2	TRBJ2-7	CASRSGATYEQYF	TGTGCCAGCCGGAGCGGGGCGACCTACGAGCAGTACTTC
TRBV9	few	.	TRBJ2-7	CASSVISAPARGPYEQYF	TGTGCCAGCAGCGTGATCTCCGCCCCGGCCAGGGGACCCTACGAGCAGTACTTC
TRBV28	.	.	TRBJ1-2	CASSLTGSKGYTF	TGTGCCAGCAGTTTAACAGGGTCTAAAGGCTACACCTTC
TRBV7-3	.	.	TRBJ2-2	CASSEVGTWGNTGELFF	TGTGCCAGCAGCGAAGTTGGGACTTGGGGGAACACCGGGGAGCTGTTTTTT
TRBV5-4	.	TRBD2	TRBJ2-5	CASSKSGGPQETQYF	TGTGCCAGCAGCAAAAGCGGGGGGCCGCAAGAGACCCAGTACTTC
TRBV6-6	few	.	TRBJ1-4	CASKGVEKLFF	TGTGCCAGCAAAGGTGTCGAAAAACTGTTTTTT
TRBV9	many	.	TRBJ2-3	CASSVGAYSPTDTQYF	TGTGCCAGCAGCGTAGGGGCTTACTCCCCCACAGATACGCAGTATTTT
TRBV5-1	.	TRBD1	TRBJ2-7	CASSGDRGQEQYF	TGCGCCAGCAGCGGGGACAGGGGGCAAGAGCAGTACTTC
TRBV5-1	.	TRBD2	TRBJ2-1	CASRTGGLYNEQFF	TGCGCCAGCAGGACGGGGGGGCTTTACAATGAGCAGTTCTTC
TRBV2	.	.	TRBJ2-7	CASSEAFYEQYF	TGTGCCAGCAGTGAAGCGTTCTACGAGCAGTACTTC
TRBV7-2	.	TRBD2	TRBJ2-7	CASSSSGKLAKYHYGQYF	TGTGCCAGCAGCTCTTCGGGTAAACTAGCGAAATATCACTACGGGCAGTACTTC
TRBV6-6	.	.	TRBJ1-2	CASSYPELHAPGYTF	TGTGCCAGCAGTTACCCCGAGCTCCATGCACCCGGCTACACCTTC
TRBV9	.	TRBD1	TRBJ1-1	CASSPLGTDEAFF	TGTGCCAGCAGCCCACTTGGGACAGATGAAGCTTTCTTT
TRBV27	.	.	TRBJ1-5	CASSPQKTPFNQPQHF	TGTGCCAGCAGTCCACAGAAGACGCCCTTCAATCAGCCCCAGCATTTT
TRBV4-3	few	TRBD2	TRBJ2-3	CASSSRGLVGTSGSTDTQYF	TGCGCCAGCAGTAGTCGGGGGCTGGTTGGGACTAGCGGGAGCACAGATACGCAGTATTTT
TRBV19	many	TRBD1	TRBJ2-3	CASSSTGGTLDTQYF	TGTGCCAGTAGTTCGACAGGGGGCACATTAGATACGCAGTATTTT
TRBV5-4	.	.	TRBJ2-3	CASRLPGLHTQYF	TGTGCCAGCAGATTACCGGGCCTACATACGCAGTATTTT
TRBV28	many	TRBD2	TRBJ2-7	CASIQSGTSGVSYEQYF	TGTGCCAGCATTCAATCCGGGACTAGCGGAGTATCCTACGAGCAGTACTTC
TRBV9	.	.	TRBJ1-6	CASSARTAIRTKNSPLHF	TGTGCCAGCAGCGCACGGACAGCCATTCGCACCAAGAATTCACCCCTCCACTTT
TRBV14	.	TRBD1	TRBJ2-2	CASRDSQGALTGELFF	TGTGCCAGCAGAGACAGTCAGGGGGCGTTGACCGGGGAGCTGTTTTTT